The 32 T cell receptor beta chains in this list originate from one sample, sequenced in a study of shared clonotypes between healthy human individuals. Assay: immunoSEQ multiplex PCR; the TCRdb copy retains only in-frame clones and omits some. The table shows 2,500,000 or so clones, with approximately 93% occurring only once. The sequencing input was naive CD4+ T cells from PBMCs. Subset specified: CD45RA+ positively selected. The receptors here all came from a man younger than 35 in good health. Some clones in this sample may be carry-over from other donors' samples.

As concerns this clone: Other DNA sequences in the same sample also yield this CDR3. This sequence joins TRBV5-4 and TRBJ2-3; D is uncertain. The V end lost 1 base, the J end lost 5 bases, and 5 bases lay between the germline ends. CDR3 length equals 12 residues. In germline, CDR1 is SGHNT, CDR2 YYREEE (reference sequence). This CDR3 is CASSLQQDTQYF. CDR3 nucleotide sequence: TGTGCCAGCAGCTTGCAACAAGATACGCAGTATTTT. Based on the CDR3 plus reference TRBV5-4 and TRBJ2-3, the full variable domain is ETGVTQSPTHLIKTRGQQVTLRCSSQSGHNTVSWYQQALGQGPQFIFQYYREEENGRGNFPPRFSGLQFPNYSSELNVNALELDDSALYLCASSLQQDTQYFGPGTRLTVL.

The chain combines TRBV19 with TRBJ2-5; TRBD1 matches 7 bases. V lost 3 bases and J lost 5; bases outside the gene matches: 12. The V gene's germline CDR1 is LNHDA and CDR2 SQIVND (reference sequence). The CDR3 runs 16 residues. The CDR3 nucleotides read TGTGCCAGTAGTATGGTCACAGGGGCCGCGGTGGAGACCCAGTACTTC. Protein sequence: CASSMVTGAAVETQYF.

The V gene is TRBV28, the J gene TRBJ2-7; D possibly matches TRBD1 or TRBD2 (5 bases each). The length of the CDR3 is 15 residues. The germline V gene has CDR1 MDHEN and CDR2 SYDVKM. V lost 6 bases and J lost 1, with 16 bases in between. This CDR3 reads CASRTPGTASYEQYF. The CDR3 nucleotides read TGTGCCAGCAGAACCCCCGGGACCGCGTCCTACGAGCAGTACTTC.

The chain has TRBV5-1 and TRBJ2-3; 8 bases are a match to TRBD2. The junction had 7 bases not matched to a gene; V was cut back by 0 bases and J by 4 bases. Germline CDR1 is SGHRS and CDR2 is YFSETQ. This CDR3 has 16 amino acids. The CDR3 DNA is TGCGCCAGCAGCTTGGCCATCGGGAGGGCCGCAGATACGCAGTATTTT. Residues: CASSLAIGRAADTQYF.

CDR3 coding DNA: TGTGCCAGCAGTCTTCAGGGACTAGCGACCTCGTATACGCAGTATTTT. Translation: CASSLQGLATSYTQYF. The chain uses TRBV27 and TRBJ2-3; 10 bases match TRBD2. The germline gives CDR1 MNHEY, CDR2 SMNVEV (reference sequence). Unmatched junction bases numbered 12, after V lost 5 bases and J lost 7 bases. This CDR3 is 16 amino acids long.

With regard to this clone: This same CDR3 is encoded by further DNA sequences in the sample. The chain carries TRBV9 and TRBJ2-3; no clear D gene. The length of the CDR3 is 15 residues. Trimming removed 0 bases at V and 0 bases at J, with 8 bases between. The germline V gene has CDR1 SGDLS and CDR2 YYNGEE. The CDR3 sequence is CASSVGAGSTDTQYF. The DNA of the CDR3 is TGTGCCAGCAGCGTAGGCGCCGGTAGCACAGATACGCAGTATTTT.

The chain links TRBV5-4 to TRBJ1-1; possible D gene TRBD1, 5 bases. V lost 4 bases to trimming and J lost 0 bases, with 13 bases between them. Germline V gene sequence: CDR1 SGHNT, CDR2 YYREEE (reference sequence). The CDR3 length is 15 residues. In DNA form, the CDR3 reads TGTGCCAGCAGCCCGCCCAGGGCGCTGAACACTGAAGCTTTCTTT. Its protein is CASSPPRALNTEAFF. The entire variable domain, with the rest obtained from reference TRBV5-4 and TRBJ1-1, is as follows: ETGVTQSPTHLIKTRGQQVTLRCSSQSGHNTVSWYQQALGQGPQFIFQYYREEENGRGNFPPRFSGLQFPNYSSELNVNALELDDSALYLCASSPPRALNTEAFFGQGTRLTVV.

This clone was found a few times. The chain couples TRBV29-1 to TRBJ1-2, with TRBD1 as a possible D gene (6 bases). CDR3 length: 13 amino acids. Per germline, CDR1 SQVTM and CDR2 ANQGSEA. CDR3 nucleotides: TGCACCACCTCCGGGGGGCGCGACTATGGCTACACCTTC. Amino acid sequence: CTTSGGRDYGYTF.

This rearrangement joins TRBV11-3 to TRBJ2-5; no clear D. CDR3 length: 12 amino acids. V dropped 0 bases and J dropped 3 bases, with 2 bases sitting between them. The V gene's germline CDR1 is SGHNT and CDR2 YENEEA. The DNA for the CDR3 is TGTGCCAGCAGCTTAGATGAAGAGACCCAGTACTTC. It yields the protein CASSLDEETQYF.

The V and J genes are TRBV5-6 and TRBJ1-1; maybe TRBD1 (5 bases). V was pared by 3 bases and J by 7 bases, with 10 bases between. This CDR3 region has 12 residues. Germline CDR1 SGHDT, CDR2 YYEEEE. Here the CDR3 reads CASSWGTDEAFF. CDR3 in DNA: TGTGCCAGCAGCTGGGGGACGGATGAAGCTTTCTTT.

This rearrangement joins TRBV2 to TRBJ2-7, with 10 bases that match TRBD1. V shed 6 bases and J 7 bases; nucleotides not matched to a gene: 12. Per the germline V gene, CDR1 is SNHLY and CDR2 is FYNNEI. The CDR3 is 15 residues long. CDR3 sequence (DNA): TGTGCCAGCAGGACTATCGGGACAGGGGTATTGGAGCAGTACTTC. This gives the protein CASRTIGTGVLEQYF.

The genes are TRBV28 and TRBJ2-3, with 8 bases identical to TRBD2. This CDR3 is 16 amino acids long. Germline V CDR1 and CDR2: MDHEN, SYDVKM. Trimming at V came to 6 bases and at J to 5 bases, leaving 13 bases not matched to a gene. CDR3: CASSHRPGLGGDTQYF. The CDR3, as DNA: TGTGCCAGCAGCCATCGTCCGGGACTAGGGGGAGATACGCAGTATTTT. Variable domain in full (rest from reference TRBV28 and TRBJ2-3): DVKVTQSSRYLVKRTGEKVFLECVQDMDHENMFWYRQDPGLGLRLIYFSYDVKMKEKGDIPEGYSVSREKKERFSLILESASTNQTSMYLCASSHRPGLGGDTQYFGPGTRLTVL.

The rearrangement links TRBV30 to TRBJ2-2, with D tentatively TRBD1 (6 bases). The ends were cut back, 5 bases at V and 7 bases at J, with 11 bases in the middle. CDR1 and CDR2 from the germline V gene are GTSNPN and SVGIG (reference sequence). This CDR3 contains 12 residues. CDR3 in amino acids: CAWAQGFGELFF. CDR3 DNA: TGTGCCTGGGCTCAGGGGTTCGGGGAGCTGTTTTTT.

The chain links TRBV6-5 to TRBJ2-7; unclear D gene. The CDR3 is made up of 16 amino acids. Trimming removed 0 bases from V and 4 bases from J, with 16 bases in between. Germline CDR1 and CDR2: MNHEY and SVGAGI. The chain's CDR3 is CASSYSSGLSGYEQYF. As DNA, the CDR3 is TGTGCCAGCAGTTACTCGAGTGGATTATCGGGTTACGAGCAGTACTTC.

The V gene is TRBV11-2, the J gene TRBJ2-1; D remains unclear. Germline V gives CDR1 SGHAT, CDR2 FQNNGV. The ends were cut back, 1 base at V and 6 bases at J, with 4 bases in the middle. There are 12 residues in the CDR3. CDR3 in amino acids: CASSLGPNEQFF. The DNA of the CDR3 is TGTGCCAGCAGCTTAGGGCCCAATGAGCAGTTCTTC. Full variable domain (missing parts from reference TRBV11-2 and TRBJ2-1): EAGVAQSPRYKIIEKRQSVAFWCNPISGHATLYWYQQILGQGPKLLIQFQNNGVVDDSQLPKDRFSAERLKGVDSTLKIQPAKLEDSAVYLCASSLGPNEQFFGPGTRLTVL.

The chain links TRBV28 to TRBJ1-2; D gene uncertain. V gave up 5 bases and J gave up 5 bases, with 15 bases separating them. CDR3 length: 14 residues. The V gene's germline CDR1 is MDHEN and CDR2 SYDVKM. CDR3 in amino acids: CASSPALWAYGYTF. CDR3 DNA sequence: TGTGCCAGCAGTCCGGCCCTCTGGGCGTATGGCTACACCTTC.

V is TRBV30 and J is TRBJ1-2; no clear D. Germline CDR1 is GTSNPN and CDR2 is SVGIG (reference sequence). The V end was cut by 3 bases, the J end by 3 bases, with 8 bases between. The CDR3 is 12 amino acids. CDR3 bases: TGTGCCTGGAGCCGAATATACTATGGCTACACCTTC. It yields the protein CAWSRIYYGYTF. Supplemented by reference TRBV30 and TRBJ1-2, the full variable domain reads SQTIHQWPATLVQPVGSPLSLECTVEGTSNPNLYWYRQAAGRGLQLLFYSVGIGQISSEVPQNLSASRPQDRQFILSSKKLLLSDSGFYLCAWSRIYYGYTFGSGTRLTVV.

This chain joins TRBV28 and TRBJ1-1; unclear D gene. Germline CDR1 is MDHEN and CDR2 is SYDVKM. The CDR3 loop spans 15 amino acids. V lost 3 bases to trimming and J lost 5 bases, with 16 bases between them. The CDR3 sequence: CASSLSTPPRTEAFF. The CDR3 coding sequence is TGTGCCAGCAGTTTGTCGACACCCCCGCGGACTGAAGCTTTCTTT.

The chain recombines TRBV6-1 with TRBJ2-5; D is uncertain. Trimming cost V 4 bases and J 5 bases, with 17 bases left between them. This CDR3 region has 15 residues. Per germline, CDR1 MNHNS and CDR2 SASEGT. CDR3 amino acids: CASSVGGTVGETQYF. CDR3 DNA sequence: TGTGCCAGCAGTGTCGGCGGAACGGTGGGGGAGACCCAGTACTTC.

The CDR3 sequence: CASTTPALGKLFF. In DNA form, the CDR3 reads TGTGCCAGCACCACCCCCGCCTTGGGGAAACTGTTTTTT. V gene TRBV5-4 combines with J gene TRBJ1-4; no reliable D call. The germline V and J ends were trimmed by 6 bases and 11 bases, with 17 bases remaining between them. CDR3 length equals 13 residues. CDR1 and CDR2 (germline): SGHNT, YYREEE (reference sequence).

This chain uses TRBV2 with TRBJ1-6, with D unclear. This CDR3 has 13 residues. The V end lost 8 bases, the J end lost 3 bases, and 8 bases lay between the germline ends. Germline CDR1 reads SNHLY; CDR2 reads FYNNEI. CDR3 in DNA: TGTGCCAGCGGCCGAGTCTATAATTCACCCCTCCACTTT. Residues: CASGRVYNSPLHF.

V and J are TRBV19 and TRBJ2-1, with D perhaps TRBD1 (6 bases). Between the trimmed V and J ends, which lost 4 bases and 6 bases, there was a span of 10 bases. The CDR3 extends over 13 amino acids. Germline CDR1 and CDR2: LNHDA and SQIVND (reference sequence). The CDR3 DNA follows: TGTGCCAGTAGTACACGGGACACCAATGAGCAGTTCTTC. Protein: CASSTRDTNEQFF.

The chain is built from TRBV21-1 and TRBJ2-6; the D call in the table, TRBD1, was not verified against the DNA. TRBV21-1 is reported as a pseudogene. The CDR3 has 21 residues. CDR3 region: CASRLKGDRGPLSSGANVLTF. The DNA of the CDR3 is TGTGCCAGCAGACTCAAGGGGGACAGGGGACCTTTAAGCTCTGGGGCCAACGTCCTGACTTTC.

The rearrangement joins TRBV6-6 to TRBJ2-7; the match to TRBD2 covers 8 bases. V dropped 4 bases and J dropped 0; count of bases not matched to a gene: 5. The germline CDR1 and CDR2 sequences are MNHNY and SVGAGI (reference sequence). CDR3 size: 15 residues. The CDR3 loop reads CASSSGTRSSYEQYF. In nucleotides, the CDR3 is TGTGCCAGCAGTTCCGGGACTAGAAGCTCCTACGAGCAGTACTTC.

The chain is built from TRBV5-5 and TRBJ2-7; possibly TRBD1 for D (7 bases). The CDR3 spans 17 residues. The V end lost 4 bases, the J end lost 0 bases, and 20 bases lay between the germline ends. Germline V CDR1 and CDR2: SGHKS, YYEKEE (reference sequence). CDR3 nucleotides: TGTGCCAGCAGCCCGGGAGAGCAGGGGGTTAGCTCCTACGAGCAGTACTTC. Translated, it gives CASSPGEQGVSSYEQYF.

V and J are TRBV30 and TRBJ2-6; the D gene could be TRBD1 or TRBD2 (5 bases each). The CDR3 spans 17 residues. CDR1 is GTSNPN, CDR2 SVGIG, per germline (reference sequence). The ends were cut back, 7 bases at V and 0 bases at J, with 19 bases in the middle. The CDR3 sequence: CASTGTPVSSGANVLTF. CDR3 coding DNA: TGTGCCTCCACCGGGACCCCCGTCAGCTCTGGGGCCAACGTCCTGACTTTC.

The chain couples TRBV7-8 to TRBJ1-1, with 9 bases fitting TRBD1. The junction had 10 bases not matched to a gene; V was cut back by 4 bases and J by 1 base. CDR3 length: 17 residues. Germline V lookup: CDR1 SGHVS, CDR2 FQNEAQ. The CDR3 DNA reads TGTGCCAGCAGCTCCCGGGGGACAGGGCGGAAGAACACTGAAGCTTTCTTT. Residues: CASSSRGTGRKNTEAFF. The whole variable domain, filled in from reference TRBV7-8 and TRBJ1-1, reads GAGVSQSPRYKVAKRGQDVALRCDPISGHVSLFWYQQALGQGPEFLTYFQNEAQLDKSGLPSDRFFAERPEGSVSTLKIQRTQQEDSAVYLCASSSRGTGRKNTEAFFGQGTRLTVV.

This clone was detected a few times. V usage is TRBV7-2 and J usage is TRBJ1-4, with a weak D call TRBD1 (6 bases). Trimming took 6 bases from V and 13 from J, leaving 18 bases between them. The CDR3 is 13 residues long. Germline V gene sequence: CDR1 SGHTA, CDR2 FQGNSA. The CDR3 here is CASSKQGGDGLFF. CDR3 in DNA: TGTGCCAGCAGTAAACAGGGTGGAGACGGACTGTTTTTT.

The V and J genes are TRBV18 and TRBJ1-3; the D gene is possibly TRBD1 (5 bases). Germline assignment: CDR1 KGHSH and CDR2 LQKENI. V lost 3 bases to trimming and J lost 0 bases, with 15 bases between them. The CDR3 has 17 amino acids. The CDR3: CASSPQNTGGSGNTIYF. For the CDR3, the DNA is TGTGCCAGCTCACCTCAAAACACAGGCGGCTCTGGAAACACCATATATTTT.

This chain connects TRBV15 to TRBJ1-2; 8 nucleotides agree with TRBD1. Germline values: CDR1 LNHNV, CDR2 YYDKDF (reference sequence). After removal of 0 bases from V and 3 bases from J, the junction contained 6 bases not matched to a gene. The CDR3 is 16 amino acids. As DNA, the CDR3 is TGTGCCACCAGCAGAGATCGTCAGGGGGCTTACTATGGCTACACCTTC. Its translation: CATSRDRQGAYYGYTF.

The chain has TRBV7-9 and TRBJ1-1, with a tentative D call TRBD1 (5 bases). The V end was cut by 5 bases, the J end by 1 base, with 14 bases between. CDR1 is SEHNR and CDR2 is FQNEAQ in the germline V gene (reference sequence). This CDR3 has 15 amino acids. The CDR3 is CASSPLFGGNTEAFF. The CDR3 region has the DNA TGTGCCAGCAGCCCGCTCTTCGGGGGGAACACTGAAGCTTTCTTT.

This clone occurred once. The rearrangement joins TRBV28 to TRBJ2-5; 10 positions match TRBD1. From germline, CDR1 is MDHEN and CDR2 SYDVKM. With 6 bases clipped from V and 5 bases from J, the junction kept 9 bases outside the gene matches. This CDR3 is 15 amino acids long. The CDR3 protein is CASSLIGTGDETQYF. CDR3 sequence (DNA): TGTGCCAGCAGCCTAATAGGGACAGGGGACGAGACCCAGTACTTC.